The sequence of this T cell receptor (beta chain) was determined in a study of T cells in Graves' hyperthyroidism and ophthalmopathy (dated 2019 in TCRdb). Background on the whole study: Peripheral blood samples were taken at the time of initial diagnosis, prior to any treatment. Thyroid tissue and blood T-cell repertoires from roughly six Graves' hyperthyroidism patients were also compared in the study. After blood sampling, hyperthyroidism patients were treated with methimazole at a starting dose of 30 mg daily, and ophthalmopathy patients were treated with high-dose intravenous methylprednisolone. The approximately 90 discovery patients were randomly split 7:3 into training and test sets. To identify distinguishing TCR V-J signatures, a discovery cohort of around 100 patients was used, comprising under 45 with Graves' ophthalmopathy and around 60 with stable Graves' hyperthyroidism. An independent validation cohort of under 20 hyperthyroidism patients and approximately 15 patients who later progressed to ophthalmopathy tested prospective prediction of ophthalmopathy. The paper describes TCR Vbeta CDR3 sequencing of roughly 130 peripheral blood samples, made up of 43 ophthalmopathy patients, some 80 hyperthyroidism patients and roughly 17 progressor patients.

Amplification of TCR beta CDR3 regions was carried out from RNA transcripts. A first-round RT-PCR of the TCR CDR3 used the HTBI primer set with the Qiagen OneStep RT-PCR kit. Libraries were constructed in a second round of multiplex PCR, after which size selection and purification were carried out. Libraries were sequenced paired-end with 100 bp reads on an Illumina HiSeq2000. In the paper's pipeline: SOAPnuke was used to process the raw data, throwing out any read that contained adapters or uncalled bases, had a mean Phred below 15, or lacked an exact constant-primer or identifier match. COPE v1.2.5 was used to merge the high-quality paired reads, and each unique nucleotide sequence was defined as a clonotype. Clonotypes were aligned to IMGT TRBV, TRBD and TRBJ reference segments using MiTCR v1.1. Only V-J combinations with frequency above 0.0001, covering approximately 99% of repertoires, were analysed. A TCS score was defined as the ratio between F50 (clonal expansion) and ExV (chaos), using BLOSUM62-based TCRdist between CDR3 peptides within each V-J. Welch's t-statistics and random forest reduced 450 to 600 V-J features to about 12, which were used in a naive Bayes classifier (R e1071). TCRdb trimmed public reads at Q25 via fastp, called clones via MiXCR and kept in-frame beta chains. Each entry merges the rows of one CDR3 protein and shows their most common DNA and genes. The V and J calls follow TCRdb's processing rather than the paper's. The sample table holds under 300,000 distinct CDR3 sequences, of which around 15% were seen once. The leading ten clones occupy less than 8% of the sample.

In its sample, this clonotype was seen many times. Its antigen is unknown. No much larger clonotype is one base removed from it; base qualities were not supplied. Here is what the overall study found, with its caveats: A 13 V-J signature model separated ophthalmopathy from stable hyperthyroidism, with roughly 88% sensitivity and roughly 81% specificity in cross-validation and 80%/75% in testing. No statistical method was used to set the sample size in advance, and investigators knew the group allocation. Most expanded thyroid clonotypes (frequency above 0.001) were also found in blood, which suggests that blood repertoires may mirror thyroid immune responses. In validation, progression to ophthalmopathy was predicted by the model with 70% to 71% sensitivity and around 75% specificity, a median of approximately 6.5 months before onset.

A patient counted as having stable Graves' hyperthyroidism if no progression to ophthalmopathy occurred over 18 months of follow-up. Hyperthyroidism patients were newly diagnosed, with disease duration under 2 months, and aged 18 to 65 years. Any patient with an uncontrolled infection, another autoimmune disease, pregnancy or lactation was excluded. Diagnoses were based on clinical symptoms, serum thyroxine and TRAb, thyroid ultrasound and orbital computed tomography. PBMCs were isolated from more than 9 ml of fresh peripheral blood by Ficoll-Paque density gradient centrifugation. Total RNA was extracted using Trizol reagent, and RNA quality was assessed on an Agilent 2100 Bioanalyzer. The sequence was collected from a woman aged 40 to 50 with Graves' hyperthyroidism. The specimen was blood.

CDR3 loop: CAISEGTGDEQFF. The DNA reads as follows: TGTGCCATCAGTGAGGGGACAGGGGACGAGCAGTTCTTC. The chain uses TRBV10-3 and TRBJ2-1, and 10 junction bases match TRBD1. The CDR3, cysteine through phenylalanine, is 13 amino acids long. Just the 39-base CDR3 DNA is kept, in frame starting at base 1. Trimmed from V: 2 bases; trimmed from J: 10 bases; junction bases lacking a gene match: 2. CDR1 ENHRY and CDR2 SYGVKD are derived from the germline V gene.